The TCR beta chain described here comes from a study of cytomegalovirus exposure and HLA in healthy donors. Germline trimming cut 3 bases from V and 4 bases from J; bases unmatched to any gene: 5. The CDR3 runs 15 residues. Looked up from germline, CDR1 is LNHDA and CDR2 is SQIVND (reference sequence). The PCR employed 60 Vbeta primers together with 13 Jbeta primers. Measured with immunoSEQ multiplex PCR; TCRdb has only the in-frame clones, and not every one. The sample gives around 190,000 clones, roughly 85% of which show up once; under 0.9% is in the top ten. The material sequenced was PBMCs. The chain is built from TRBV19 and TRBJ1-5; 8 positions agree with TRBD1. This sequence was found in a woman between 40 and 50 years old in good health and CMV-seronegative. CDR3 sequence: CASSMTGVGNQPQHF. The CDR3 nucleotides read TGTGCCAGTAGTATGACAGGGGTTGGGAATCAGCCCCAGCATTTT.